The rows below give T cell receptor beta chains drawn from one sample of a study of graft-versus-host responses after intestinal transplantation. Assay used: immunoSEQ multiplex PCR; TCRdb lists only in-frame clones, some missing. The table lists tens of thousands of clones, approximately 96% of them singletons. Sequencing used PBMCs, obtained 16 days after intestinal transplant. These receptors were taken from a human patient who received an intestinal transplant, so some T cells may come from the graft donor. Both conserved end residues are part of each CDR3.

j_call	v_call	cdr3_aa
TRBJ1-5	TRBV28	CASRPQGGQPQHF
TRBJ1-1	TRBV5-4	CASSLDLTGAEAFF
TRBJ1-2	TRBV5-6	CASSLGTGGNYGYTF
TRBJ2-1	TRBV5-8	CASSLAIIIQGAGYNEQFF
TRBJ2-7	TRBV27	CAALGGDEQYF
TRBJ2-7	TRBV5-6	CASSEAGDSASYEQYF
TRBJ2-1	TRBV7-9	CASSLGPRAGGNEQFF
TRBJ2-7	TRBV10-3	CAIGSGEQYF
TRBJ1-2	TRBV28	CASSLPGTVAYGYTF
TRBJ2-4	TRBV5-1	CASSFLGRGAKNIQYF
TRBJ2-5	TRBV13	CASSPRLAGVGETQYF
TRBJ1-1	TRBV19	CASSVRRGTEAFF
TRBJ2-5	TRBV5-1	CASSLRAIETQYF
TRBJ2-5	TRBV19	CASSIDRDSSQETQYF
TRBJ2-7	TRBV28	CASSTTGGTLSEQYF
TRBJ2-5	TRBV5-1	CASKPDRGQETQYF
TRBJ1-4	TRBV27	CASSSGDPTAPLFATNEKLFF
TRBJ2-5	TRBV11-2	CASSLELNPDEWAQYF
TRBJ2-1	TRBV25-1	CASSEATFYNEQFF
TRBJ2-3	TRBV5-6	CASSTRQGYGTDTQYF